The sequence of this T cell receptor (beta chain) was determined in a study of blood T cell repertoires in COVID-19. Study as a whole: From T cells, B-cell-depleted T cells, or PBMCs came the material, which was cDNA or gDNA.

Germline lookup yields CDR1 SEHNR and CDR2 FQNEAQ (reference sequence). CDR3 size: 14 residues. The junction had 3 bases not matched to a gene; V was cut back by 2 bases and J by 5 bases. TCRdb keeps only in-frame clones here, not all; method: immunoSEQ multiplex PCR. The profile covers about 34,000 clones, with about 85% appearing a single time and more than 12% taken by the ten largest. The chain couples TRBV7-9 to TRBJ2-1, with 7 bases lining up with TRBD2. This receptor was identified in a human donor with acute or convalescent COVID-19. The donor label of this sample is uncertain. The sample taken for sequencing was peripheral blood. The chain's CDR3 is CASSLLGGDNEQFF. The CDR3 DNA reads TGTGCCAGCAGCTTACTTGGGGGGGACAATGAGCAGTTCTTC.